The entry that follows covers one T cell receptor beta chain sequence. CDR3 length: 14 amino acids. Germline CDR1 and CDR2: SNHLY and FYNNEI. With V trimmed by 7 bases and J by 10 bases, 10 bases remained unmatched. The data derive from a study of shared clonotypes between healthy human individuals. Here immunoSEQ multiplex PCR was the method, and the copy in TCRdb shows in-frame clones only, minus some. The sample lists about a million clones, about 74% occurring once. Sequencing used memory CD4+ T cells sorted from blood. Described subset: CD45RA-negative fraction. The chain is built from TRBV2 and TRBJ2-1; 10 bases line up with TRBD2. The sequence was collected from a man younger than 35 in good health. CDR3 DNA: TGTGCCAGCACTCTGGCTAGCGGGAGCGTAGAGCAGTTCTTC. Protein: CASTLASGSVEQFF.